These T cell receptor beta chains were read from a single sample in a study of blood T cell repertoires in COVID-19. The protocol was immunoSEQ multiplex PCR, while the TCRdb copy is restricted to in-frame clones and leaves out a portion. The table has 130,000 to 150,000 clones, roughly 84% seen once. Material: PBMCs or T cells enriched from blood (not recorded which). The source of these receptors is a woman aged 50 to 60 who had been exposed to COVID-19. Both conserved end residues are part of each CDR3. The D gene is left open where the match is weak. Clone size is not always given. Where it is, it says once, few, many or a class for expanded clones.

J: TRBJ2-2; length: 18; size: NA; V: TRBV3-1/TRBV3-2; D: TRBD1; CDR3: CASSQPKGTGENTGELFF; DNA: TGTGCCAGCAGCCAACCCAAAGGGACAGGGGAGAACACCGGGGAGCTGTTTTTT
J: TRBJ1-5; length: 14; size: NA; V: TRBV6-5; D: TRBD1; CDR3: CASSYQGENQPQHF; DNA: TGTGCCAGCAGTTATCAGGGGGAAAATCAGCCCCAGCATTTT
J: TRBJ1-5; length: 14; size: NA; V: TRBV4-1; D: NA; CDR3: CASSQDRVQVPQHF; DNA: TGCGCCAGCAGCCAAGACAGGGTTCAAGTGCCCCAGCATTTT
J: TRBJ2-1; length: 14; size: NA; V: TRBV14; D: TRBD2; CDR3: CASSRAGTRLEQFF; DNA: TGTGCCAGCAGCCGGGCCGGGACTAGACTTGAGCAGTTCTTC
J: TRBJ1-2; length: 13; size: few; V: TRBV7-2; D: TRBD1; CDR3: CASSFDRVYGYTF; DNA: TGTGCCAGCAGCTTTGACAGGGTCTATGGCTACACCTTC
J: TRBJ1-4; length: 14; size: once; V: TRBV3-1/TRBV3-2; D: NA; CDR3: CASSRRVVSEKLFF; DNA: TGTGCCAGCAGCCGCCGGGTGGTTAGTGAAAAACTGTTTTTT
J: TRBJ2-5; length: 15; size: NA; V: TRBV7-9; D: TRBD1; CDR3: CASSQGAAHQETQYF; DNA: TGTGCCAGCAGCCAGGGGGCGGCCCACCAAGAGACCCAGTACTTC
J: TRBJ2-5; length: 15; size: once; V: TRBV14; D: NA; CDR3: CASSQVVSAQETQYF; DNA: TGTGCCAGCAGCCAAGTAGTCTCCGCGCAAGAGACCCAGTACTTC
J: TRBJ1-6; length: 18; size: NA; V: TRBV7-8; D: NA; CDR3: CASSPDLRESSYNSPLHF; DNA: TGTGCCAGCAGCCCCGACTTGAGGGAGAGCTCCTATAATTCACCCCTCCACTTT
J: TRBJ2-4; length: 15; size: NA; V: TRBV19; D: TRBD1; CDR3: CASSPGTGGVNIQYF; DNA: TGTGCCAGTAGTCCCGGGACAGGGGGTGTGAACATTCAGTACTTC
J: TRBJ2-5; length: 14; size: NA; V: TRBV19; D: TRBD2; CDR3: CASSINGGEETQYF; DNA: TGTGCCAGTAGTATAAACGGGGGGGAGGAGACCCAGTACTTC
J: TRBJ2-3; length: 15; size: NA; V: TRBV13; D: TRBD1; CDR3: CASSLKGGRTDTQYF; DNA: TGTGCCAGCAGCTTAAAAGGGGGCCGCACAGATACGCAGTATTTT
J: TRBJ1-6; length: 14; size: NA; V: TRBV7-9; D: NA; CDR3: CASSLSTDNSPLHF; DNA: TGTGCCAGCAGCTTAAGTACTGATAATTCACCCCTCCACTTT
J: TRBJ2-5; length: 13; size: NA; V: TRBV6-5; D: NA; CDR3: CASTTRVQETQYF; DNA: TGTGCCAGCACCACCCGAGTCCAAGAGACCCAGTACTTC
J: TRBJ2-1; length: 15; size: NA; V: TRBV3-1/TRBV3-2; D: TRBD2; CDR3: CASSQRGAAYNEQFF; DNA: TGTGCCAGCAGCCAGCGGGGGGCCGCCTACAATGAGCAGTTCTTC
J: TRBJ2-4; length: 15; size: NA; V: TRBV3-1/TRBV3-2; D: NA; CDR3: CASSRGGLKGNIQYF; DNA: TGTGCCAGCAGCCGGGGGGGCCTAAAGGGAAACATTCAGTACTTC
J: TRBJ2-7; length: 14; size: NA; V: TRBV19; D: NA; CDR3: CASSMRQGGYEQYF; DNA: TGTGCCAGTAGTATGAGGCAGGGCGGCTACGAGCAGTACTTC
J: TRBJ2-7; length: 12; size: NA; V: TRBV18; D: NA; CDR3: CASSSQGYEQYF; DNA: TGTGCCAGCTCATCGCAGGGCTACGAGCAGTACTTC
J: TRBJ2-5; length: 14; size: NA; V: TRBV7-9; D: TRBD1; CDR3: CASSSDRGLETQYF; DNA: TGTGCCAGCAGCTCCGACAGGGGGCTTGAGACCCAGTACTTC
J: TRBJ1-2; length: 11; size: NA; V: TRBV6-5; D: NA; CDR3: CAASIGGSYTF; DNA: TGTGCCGCCAGCATAGGGGGAAGTTACACCTTC
J: TRBJ1-4; length: 14; size: NA; V: TRBV19; D: TRBD1; CDR3: CASSTGQWNEKLFF; DNA: TGTGCCAGTAGTACGGGACAGTGGAACGAAAAACTGTTTTTT
J: TRBJ2-1; length: 15; size: NA; V: TRBV11-2; D: NA; CDR3: CASSAGRTTYNEQFF; DNA: TGTGCCAGCAGCGCCGGGAGAACAACCTACAATGAGCAGTTCTTC